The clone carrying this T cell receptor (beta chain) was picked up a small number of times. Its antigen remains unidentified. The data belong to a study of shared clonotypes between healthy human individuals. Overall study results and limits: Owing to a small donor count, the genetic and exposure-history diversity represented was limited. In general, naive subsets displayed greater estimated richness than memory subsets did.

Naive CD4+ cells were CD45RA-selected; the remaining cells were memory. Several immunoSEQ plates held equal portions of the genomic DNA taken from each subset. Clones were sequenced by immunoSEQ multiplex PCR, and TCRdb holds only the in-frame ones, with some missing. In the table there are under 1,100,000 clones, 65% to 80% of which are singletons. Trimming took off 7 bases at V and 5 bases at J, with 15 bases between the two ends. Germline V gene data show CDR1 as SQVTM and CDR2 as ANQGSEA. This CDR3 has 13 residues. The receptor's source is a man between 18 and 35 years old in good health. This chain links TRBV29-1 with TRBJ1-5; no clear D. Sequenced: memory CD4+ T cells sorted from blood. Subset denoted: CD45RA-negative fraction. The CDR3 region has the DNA TGCAGCGCGACTTTGGGTTTCGATCAGCCCCAGCATTTT. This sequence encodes CSATLGFDQPQHF.